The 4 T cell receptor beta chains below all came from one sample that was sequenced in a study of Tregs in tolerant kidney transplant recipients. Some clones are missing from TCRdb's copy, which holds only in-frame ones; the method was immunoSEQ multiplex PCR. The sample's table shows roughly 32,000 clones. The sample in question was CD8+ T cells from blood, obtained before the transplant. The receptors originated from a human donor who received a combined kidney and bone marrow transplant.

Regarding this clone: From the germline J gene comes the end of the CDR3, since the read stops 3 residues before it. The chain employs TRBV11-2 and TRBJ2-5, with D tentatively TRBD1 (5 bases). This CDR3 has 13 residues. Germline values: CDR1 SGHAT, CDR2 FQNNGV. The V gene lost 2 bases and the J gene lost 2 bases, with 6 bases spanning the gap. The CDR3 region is CASSLHRQETQYF. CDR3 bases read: TGTGCCAGCAGCTTACACAGGCAAGAGACC.

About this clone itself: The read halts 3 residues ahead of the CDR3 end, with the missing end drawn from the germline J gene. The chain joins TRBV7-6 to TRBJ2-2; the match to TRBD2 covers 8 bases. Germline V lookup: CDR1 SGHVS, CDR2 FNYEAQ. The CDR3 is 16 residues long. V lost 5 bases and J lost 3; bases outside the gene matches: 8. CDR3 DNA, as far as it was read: TGTGCCAGCAGCCAAGCGGGGGCAACATACACCGGGGAG. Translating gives CASSQAGATYTGE. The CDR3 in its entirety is CASSQAGATYTGELFF. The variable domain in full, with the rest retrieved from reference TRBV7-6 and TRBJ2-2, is GAGVSQSPRYKVTKRGQDVALRCDPISGHVSLYWYRQALGQGPEFLTYFNYEAQQDKSGLPNDRFSAERPEGSISTLTIQRTEQRDSAMYRCASSQAGATYTGELFFGEGSRLTVL.

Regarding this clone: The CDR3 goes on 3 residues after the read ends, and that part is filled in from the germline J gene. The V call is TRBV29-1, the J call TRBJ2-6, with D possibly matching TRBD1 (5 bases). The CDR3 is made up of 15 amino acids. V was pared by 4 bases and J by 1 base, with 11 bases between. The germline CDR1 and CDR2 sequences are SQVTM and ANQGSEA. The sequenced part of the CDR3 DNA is TGCAGCGTTGTGGGGCTGAGATCTGGGGCCAACGTC. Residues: CSVVGLRSGANV. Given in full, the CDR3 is CSVVGLRSGANVLTF.

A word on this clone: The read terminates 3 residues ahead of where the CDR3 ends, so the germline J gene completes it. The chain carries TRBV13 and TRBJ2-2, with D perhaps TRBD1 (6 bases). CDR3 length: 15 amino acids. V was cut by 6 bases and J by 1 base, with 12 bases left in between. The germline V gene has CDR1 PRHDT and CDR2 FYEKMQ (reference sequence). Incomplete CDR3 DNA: TGTGCCAGCAGGTCAGGGGCCCGGAACACCGGGGAG. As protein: CASRSGARNTGE. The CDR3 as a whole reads CASRSGARNTGELFF. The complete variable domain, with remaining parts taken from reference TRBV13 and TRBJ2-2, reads AAGVIQSPRHLIKEKRETATLKCYPIPRHDTVYWYQQGPGQDPQFLISFYEKMQSDKGSIPDRFSAQQFSDYHSELNMSSLELGDSALYFCASRSGARNTGELFFGEGSRLTVL.